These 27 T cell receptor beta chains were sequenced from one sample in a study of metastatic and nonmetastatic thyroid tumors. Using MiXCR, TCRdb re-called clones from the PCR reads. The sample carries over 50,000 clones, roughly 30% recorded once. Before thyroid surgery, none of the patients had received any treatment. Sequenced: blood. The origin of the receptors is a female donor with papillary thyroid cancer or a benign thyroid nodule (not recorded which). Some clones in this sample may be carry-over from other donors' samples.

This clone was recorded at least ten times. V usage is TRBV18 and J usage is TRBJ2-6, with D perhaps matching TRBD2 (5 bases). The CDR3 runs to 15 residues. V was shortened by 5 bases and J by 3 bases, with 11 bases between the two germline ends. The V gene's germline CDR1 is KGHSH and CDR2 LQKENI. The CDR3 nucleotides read TGTGCCAGCTCAGGGCAACTAGGTGGGGCCAACGTCCTGACTTTC. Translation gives CASSGQLGGANVLTF. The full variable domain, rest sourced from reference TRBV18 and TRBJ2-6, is NAGVMQNPRHLVRRRGQEARLRCSPMKGHSHVYWYRQLPEEGLKFMVYLQKENIIDESGMPKERFSAEFPKEGPSILRIQQVVRGDSAAYFCASSGQLGGANVLTFGAGSRLTVL.

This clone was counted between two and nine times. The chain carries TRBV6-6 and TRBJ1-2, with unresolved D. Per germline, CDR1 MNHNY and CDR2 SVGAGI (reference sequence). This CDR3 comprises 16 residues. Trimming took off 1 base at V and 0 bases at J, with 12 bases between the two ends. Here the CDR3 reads CASSYFSASANYGYTF. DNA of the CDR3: TGTGCCAGCAGTTACTTCTCCGCATCTGCTAACTATGGCTACACCTTC.

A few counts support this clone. The CDR3 protein is CASSGVQPNRYGYTF. CDR3 in DNA: TGTGCCAGTAGTGGGGTTCAGCCAAACCGCTATGGCTACACCTTC. The chain joins TRBV19 to TRBJ1-2; D uncertain. The CDR3 length is 15 residues. Trimming took off 5 bases at V and 4 bases at J, with 17 bases between the two ends. Germline V gives CDR1 LNHDA, CDR2 SQIVND (reference sequence).

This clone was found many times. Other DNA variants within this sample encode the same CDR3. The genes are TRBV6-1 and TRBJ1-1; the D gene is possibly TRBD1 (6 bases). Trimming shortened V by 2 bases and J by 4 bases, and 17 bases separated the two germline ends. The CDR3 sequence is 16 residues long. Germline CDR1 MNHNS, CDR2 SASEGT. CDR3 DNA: TGTGCCAGCAGTGAAACGCTTGAGGGGGTTCGCACTGAAGCTTTCTTT. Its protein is CASSETLEGVRTEAFF.

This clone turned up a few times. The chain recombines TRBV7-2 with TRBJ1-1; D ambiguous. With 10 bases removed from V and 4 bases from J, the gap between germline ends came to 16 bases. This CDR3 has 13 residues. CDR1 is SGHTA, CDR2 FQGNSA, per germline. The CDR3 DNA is TGTGCCATCCGATCGGGGAGGGTCACTGAAGCTTTCTTT. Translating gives CAIRSGRVTEAFF.

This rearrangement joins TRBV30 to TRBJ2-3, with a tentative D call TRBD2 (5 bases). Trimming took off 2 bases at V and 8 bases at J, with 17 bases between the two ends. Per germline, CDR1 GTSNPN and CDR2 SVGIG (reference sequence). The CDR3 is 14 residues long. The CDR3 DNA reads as TGTGCCTGGAGTAATGGCGGGCGGGTGGGTACGCAGTATTTT. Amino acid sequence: CAWSNGGRVGTQYF.

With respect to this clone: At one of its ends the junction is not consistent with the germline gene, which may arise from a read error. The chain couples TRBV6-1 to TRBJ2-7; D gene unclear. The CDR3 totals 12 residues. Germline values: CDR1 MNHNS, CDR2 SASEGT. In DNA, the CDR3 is TGTGCCAGCAGTCCCGGACCCTACAAGCAGTACTTC. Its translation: CASSPGPYKQYF.

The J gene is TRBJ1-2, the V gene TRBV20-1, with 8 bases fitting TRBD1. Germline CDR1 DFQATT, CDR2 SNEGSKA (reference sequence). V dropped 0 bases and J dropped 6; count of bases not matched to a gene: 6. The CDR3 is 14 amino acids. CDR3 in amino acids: CSARDQDRVDGYTF. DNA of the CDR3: TGCAGTGCTAGAGATCAGGACAGGGTAGATGGCTACACCTTC.

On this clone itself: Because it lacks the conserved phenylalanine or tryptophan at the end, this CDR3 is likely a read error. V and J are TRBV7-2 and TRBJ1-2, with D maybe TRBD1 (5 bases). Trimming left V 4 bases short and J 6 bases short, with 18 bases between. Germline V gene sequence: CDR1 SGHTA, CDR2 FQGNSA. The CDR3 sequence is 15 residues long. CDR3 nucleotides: TGTGCCAGCAGCTGGGGACCCACATTGGAGGATGGCTACACCCTC. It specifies CASSWGPTLEDGYTL.

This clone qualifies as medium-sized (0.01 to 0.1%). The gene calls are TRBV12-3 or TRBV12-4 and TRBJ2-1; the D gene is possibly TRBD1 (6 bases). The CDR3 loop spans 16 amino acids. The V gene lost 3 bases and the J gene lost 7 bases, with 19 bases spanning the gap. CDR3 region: CASSLDTPGAGNEQFF. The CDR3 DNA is TGTGCCAGCAGTTTGGATACACCAGGGGCAGGGAATGAGCAGTTCTTC.

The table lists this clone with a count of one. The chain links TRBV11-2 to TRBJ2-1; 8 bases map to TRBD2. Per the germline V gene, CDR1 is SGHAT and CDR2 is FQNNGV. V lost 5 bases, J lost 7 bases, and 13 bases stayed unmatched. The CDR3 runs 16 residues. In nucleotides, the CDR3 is TGTGCCAGCAGCCGAACTAGCGGAGTGATAAGGAATGAGCAGTTCTTC. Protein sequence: CASSRTSGVIRNEQFF.

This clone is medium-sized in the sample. The CDR3 bases are TGCAGTGCTAAAAGGGGGGCTCGGGAGCAGTACTTC. This encodes CSAKRGAREQYF. This chain joins TRBV20-1 and TRBJ2-7; TRBD1 or TRBD2 may be the D gene (6 bases each). The CDR3 length is 12 residues. The germline CDR1 and CDR2 sequences are DFQATT and SNEGSKA (reference sequence). The V gene lost 4 bases and the J gene lost 7 bases, with 14 bases spanning the gap.

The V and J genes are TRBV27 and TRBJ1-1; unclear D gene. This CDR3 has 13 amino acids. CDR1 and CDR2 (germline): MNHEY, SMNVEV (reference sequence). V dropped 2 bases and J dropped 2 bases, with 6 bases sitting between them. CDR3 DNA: TGTGCCAGCAGTTTAACCGTTAACACTGAAGCTTTCTTT. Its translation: CASSLTVNTEAFF.

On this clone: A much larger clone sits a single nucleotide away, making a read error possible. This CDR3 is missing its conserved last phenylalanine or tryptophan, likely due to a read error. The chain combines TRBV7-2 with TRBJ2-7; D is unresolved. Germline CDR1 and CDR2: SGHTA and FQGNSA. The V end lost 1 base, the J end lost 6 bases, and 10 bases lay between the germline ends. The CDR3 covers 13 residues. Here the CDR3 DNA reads TGTGCCAGCAGCTTAGATTGGAATGGCGAGCAGTACCTC. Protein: CASSLDWNGEQYL.

The CDR3 region has the DNA TGTGCCAGCAGCTTAGATATGGGTCGTCCCCACCACCAGTTCTTC. The encoded protein is CASSLDMGRPHHQFF. This chain joins TRBV11-2 and TRBJ2-1; no clear D gene. The V gene's germline CDR1 is SGHAT and CDR2 FQNNGV. The CDR3 extends over 15 amino acids. Deletions cut 0 bases from V and 13 bases from J, with 19 bases between.

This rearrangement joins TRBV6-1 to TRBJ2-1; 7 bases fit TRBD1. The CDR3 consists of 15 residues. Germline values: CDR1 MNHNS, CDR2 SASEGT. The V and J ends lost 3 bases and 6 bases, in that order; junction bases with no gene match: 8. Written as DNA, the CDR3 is TGTGCCAGCAGTGACTCCCCGACAGGGTTCAATGAGCAGTTCTTC. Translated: CASSDSPTGFNEQFF.

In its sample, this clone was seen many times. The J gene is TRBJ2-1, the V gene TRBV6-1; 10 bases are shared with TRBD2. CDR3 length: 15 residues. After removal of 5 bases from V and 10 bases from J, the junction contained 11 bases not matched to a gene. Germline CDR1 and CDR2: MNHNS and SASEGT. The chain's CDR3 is CASSPEAGGPLEQFF. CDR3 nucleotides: TGTGCCAGCAGTCCAGAAGCGGGAGGGCCTCTCGAGCAGTTCTTC.

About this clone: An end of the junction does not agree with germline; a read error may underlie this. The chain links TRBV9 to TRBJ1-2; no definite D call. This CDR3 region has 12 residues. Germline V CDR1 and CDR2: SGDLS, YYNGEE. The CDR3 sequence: CASGVGGDGYTF. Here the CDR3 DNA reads TGTGCCAGCGGCGTAGGAGGTGATGGCTACACCTTC.

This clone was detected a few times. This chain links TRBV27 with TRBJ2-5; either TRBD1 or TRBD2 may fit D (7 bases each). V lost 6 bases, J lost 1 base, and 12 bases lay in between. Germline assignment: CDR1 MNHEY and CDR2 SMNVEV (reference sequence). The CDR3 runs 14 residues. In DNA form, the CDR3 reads TGTGCCAGCAGCCAGGGGGGGCCCCAAGAGACCCAGTACTTC. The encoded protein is CASSQGGPQETQYF.

The CDR3 spells CASSIGQGEKLFF. Written as DNA, the CDR3 is TGCGCCAGCAGCATAGGACAGGGTGAAAAACTGTTTTTT. The rearrangement uses TRBV5-1 and TRBJ1-4; 8 positions agree with TRBD1. Germline CDR1 and CDR2: SGHRS and YFSETQ. The CDR3 spans 13 residues. After removal of 4 bases from V and 7 bases from J, the junction contained 3 bases not matched to a gene.

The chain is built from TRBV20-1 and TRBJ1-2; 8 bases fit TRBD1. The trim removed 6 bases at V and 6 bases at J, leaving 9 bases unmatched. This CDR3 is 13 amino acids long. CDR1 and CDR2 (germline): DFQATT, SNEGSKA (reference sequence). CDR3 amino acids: CSADGQGRDGYTF. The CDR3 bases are TGCAGTGCCGATGGACAGGGAAGAGATGGCTACACCTTC.

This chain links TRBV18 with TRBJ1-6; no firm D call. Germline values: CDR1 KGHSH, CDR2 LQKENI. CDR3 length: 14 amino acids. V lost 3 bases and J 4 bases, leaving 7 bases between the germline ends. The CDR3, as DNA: TGTGCCAGCTCACCCACGGGTTATAATTCACCCCTCCACTTT. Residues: CASSPTGYNSPLHF.

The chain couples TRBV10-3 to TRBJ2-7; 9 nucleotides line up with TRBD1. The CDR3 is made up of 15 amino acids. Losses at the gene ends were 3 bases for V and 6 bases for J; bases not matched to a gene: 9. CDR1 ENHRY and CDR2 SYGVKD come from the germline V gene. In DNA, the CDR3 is TGTGCCATCAGTGACCCCGGGACAGGGCCTGTCGAGCAGTACTTC. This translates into CAISDPGTGPVEQYF.

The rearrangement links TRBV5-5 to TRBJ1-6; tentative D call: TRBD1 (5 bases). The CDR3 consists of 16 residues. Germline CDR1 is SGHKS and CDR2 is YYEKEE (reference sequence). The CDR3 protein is CESSSSGTTYNSPLHF. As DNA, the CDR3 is TGTGAGAGCAGCTCGTCAGGGACTACCTATAATTCACCCCTCCACTTT.

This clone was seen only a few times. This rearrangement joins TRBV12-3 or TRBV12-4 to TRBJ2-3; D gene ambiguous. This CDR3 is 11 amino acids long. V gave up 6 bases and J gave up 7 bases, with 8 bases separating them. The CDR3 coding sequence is TGTGCCAGCAGCCCTGACTATACGCAGTATTTT. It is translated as CASSPDYTQYF.

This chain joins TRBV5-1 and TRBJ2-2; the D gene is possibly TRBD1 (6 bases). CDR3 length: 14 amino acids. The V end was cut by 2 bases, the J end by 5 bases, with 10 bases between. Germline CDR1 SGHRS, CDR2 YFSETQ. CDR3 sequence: CASSFRTDTGELFF. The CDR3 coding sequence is TGCGCCAGCAGCTTTAGGACAGATACCGGGGAGCTGTTTTTT.

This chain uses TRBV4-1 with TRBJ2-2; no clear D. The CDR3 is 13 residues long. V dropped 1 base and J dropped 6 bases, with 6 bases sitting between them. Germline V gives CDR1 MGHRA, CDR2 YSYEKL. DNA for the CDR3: TGCGCCAGCAGCCAAGTGGGTCCCGGGGAGCTGTTTTTT. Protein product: CASSQVGPGELFF.